These 23 T cell receptor beta chains were sequenced from one sample in a study of T cells in Graves' hyperthyroidism and ophthalmopathy. The source material, RNA transcripts, was used to amplify TCR beta CDR3 regions. Using the HTBI primer set, a first-round RT-PCR was run on the TCR CDR3. TCRdb re-analysed the multiplex PCR reads in MiXCR, keeping a single row per CDR3 protein. The repertoire holds under 350,000 distinct CDR3 sequences, roughly an eighth seen once, with roughly 33% in the top ten. Sequenced material: blood. Receptor source: a woman aged 40 to 50 with Graves' ophthalmopathy.

In this sample, this clonotype is medium-sized. This chain connects TRBV12-3 or TRBV12-4 to TRBJ2-1; TRBD2 agrees at 8 bases. Unmatched junction bases numbered 12, after V lost 5 bases and J lost 0 bases. The CDR3 contains 18 residues. CDR3 nucleotides: TGTGCCAGCAGTAGATCCGGGACTAGGTCAGGCTCCTACAATGAGCAGTTCTTC. It encodes CASSRSGTRSGSYNEQFF.

This clonotype was detected many times. The chain links TRBV2 to TRBJ1-5, with a possible D match to TRBD1 (6 bases). Germline V gene lookup returns CDR1 SNHLY and CDR2 FYNNEI. This CDR3 contains 15 residues. V was trimmed by 2 bases and J by 0 bases, leaving 8 bases between them. In DNA, the CDR3 is TGTGCCAGCAGTGAACAGGGGAATAGCAATCAGCCCCAGCATTTT. Translation: CASSEQGNSNQPQHF.

This clonotype has a count of ten or more. The chain couples TRBV6-1 to TRBJ2-7; 9 bases are a match to TRBD1. This CDR3 is built from 14 residues. J gave up 8 bases and V 5 bases, and 10 bases lay outside the gene matches. Looked up from germline, CDR1 is MNHNS and CDR2 is SASEGT. The CDR3 nucleotides are TGTGCCAGCAGTCGGGACAGGGATTCCCTACAGCAGTACTTC. This gives the protein CASSRDRDSLQQYF.

This clonotype was observed at least ten times. The chain links TRBV6-1 to TRBJ1-2; D is unclear. The ends were cut back, 0 bases at V and 3 bases at J, with 20 bases in the middle. The germline CDR1 and CDR2 sequences are MNHNS and SASEGT. This CDR3 spans 18 amino acids. CDR3 region: CASSEALGILLTDYGYTF. The CDR3, as DNA: TGTGCCAGCAGTGAAGCTCTGGGCATACTACTAACGGACTATGGCTACACCTTC.

This clonotype occurred a few times. The chain employs TRBV2 and TRBJ2-7, with D possibly called TRBD1 or TRBD2 (5 bases each). The CDR3 is 13 amino acids. CDR1 SNHLY and CDR2 FYNNEI come from the germline V gene. The ends were cut back, 10 bases at V and 0 bases at J, with 13 bases in the middle. The CDR3 sequence: CAIQTGASYEQYF. CDR3 DNA: TGTGCCATCCAAACCGGGGCCTCCTACGAGCAGTACTTC.

This clonotype has a count of ten or more. This sequence joins TRBV11-2 and TRBJ1-2; D unclear. CDR3 length: 16 residues. CDR1 is SGHAT, CDR2 FQNNGV, per germline. V was clipped by 0 bases and J by 4 bases, with 15 bases between them. CDR3 nucleotides: TGTGCCAGCAGCTTAGATTCATCGGGGAGGCCCTATGGCTACACCTTC. Its translation: CASSLDSSGRPYGYTF.

This clonotype was seen repeatedly, ten times or more. This sequence joins TRBV6-1 and TRBJ2-3; D gene unclear. Per the germline V gene, CDR1 is MNHNS and CDR2 is SASEGT. The CDR3 totals 12 residues. Trimming left V 7 bases short and J 5 bases short, with 10 bases between. CDR3 DNA sequence: TGTGCCAGCACCGCATTGAGAGATACGCAGTATTTT. This gives the protein CASTALRDTQYF.

This chain links TRBV12-3 or TRBV12-4 with TRBJ1-2, with D maybe TRBD1 (5 bases). V lost 4 bases, J lost 4 bases, and 10 bases lay in between. The CDR3 is 13 residues long. The CDR3 protein is CASSYAGTYGYTF. The CDR3 DNA follows: TGTGCCAGCAGTTACGCAGGGACCTATGGCTACACCTTC.

This clonotype has a handful of counts. V usage is TRBV30 and J usage is TRBJ1-2; D unresolved. Germline V gene data show CDR1 as GTSNPN and CDR2 as SVGIG (reference sequence). This CDR3 spans 12 amino acids. The V end was cut by 0 bases, the J end by 5 bases, with 7 bases between. The CDR3 spells CAWSVRYYGYTF. CDR3 nucleotides: TGTGCCTGGAGTGTACGGTATTATGGCTACACCTTC.

This clonotype was seen repeatedly, ten times or more. The J gene is TRBJ2-5, the V gene TRBV7-6; 8 positions match TRBD2. The CDR3 spans 16 residues. Germline V gene lookup returns CDR1 SGHVS and CDR2 FNYEAQ. After removal of 5 bases from V and 5 bases from J, the junction contained 13 bases not matched to a gene. The CDR3 DNA reads TGTGCCAGCAGCGCCCTTGCGAGACGGGAGGGGGAGACCCAGTACTTC. Translated, it gives CASSALARREGETQYF.

The V gene is TRBV30, the J gene TRBJ2-1; D is unresolved. The CDR3 consists of 11 residues. Germline CDR1 and CDR2: GTSNPN and SVGIG (reference sequence). V was clipped by 3 bases and J by 7 bases, with 7 bases between them. The CDR3 DNA follows: TGTGCCTGGAGCGTCGAGAATGAGCAGTTCTTC. This sequence encodes CAWSVENEQFF.

The table lists this clonotype with many counts. The chain uses TRBV12-3 or TRBV12-4 and TRBJ1-1, with 7 bases matching TRBD1. The CDR3 spans 12 residues. V gave up 4 bases and J gave up 9 bases; unmatched junction bases: 5. For the CDR3, the DNA is TGTGCCAGCAGTTCCGGGACAGAAAAAGCTTTCTTT. It specifies CASSSGTEKAFF.

This clonotype was counted ten times or more. The rearrangement links TRBV7-2 to TRBJ2-4; TRBD2 might be the D (6 bases). The CDR3 covers 17 residues. In germline, CDR1 is SGHTA, CDR2 FQGNSA. Trimming took off 6 bases at V and 0 bases at J, with 18 bases between the two ends. The CDR3 region has the DNA TGTGCCAGCAGTCCCTCTCCCCGGACTATAGCCAAAAACATTCAGTACTTC. This encodes CASSPSPRTIAKNIQYF.

This clonotype was seen repeatedly, ten times or more. This chain links TRBV18 with TRBJ2-5; D possibly corresponds to TRBD1 (6 bases). The CDR3 sequence is 14 residues long. Trimming took off 0 bases at V and 4 bases at J, with 9 bases between the two ends. Germline CDR1 is KGHSH and CDR2 is LQKENI. CDR3 DNA sequence: TGTGCCAGCTCACCACCACAGGGCCCAGAGACCCAGTACTTC. Amino acid sequence: CASSPPQGPETQYF.

This clonotype was found a few times. The CDR3 sequence is CASSQQSGDSPLHF. The CDR3 coding sequence is TGTGCCAGCAGCCAACAATCAGGGGATTCACCCCTCCACTTT. This chain uses TRBV3-1 with TRBJ1-6, with D perhaps TRBD1 (6 bases). Germline CDR1 reads LGHDT; CDR2 reads YNNKEL (reference sequence). V was trimmed by 2 bases and J by 8 bases, leaving 10 bases between them. CDR3 length: 14 residues.

The chain couples TRBV14 to TRBJ2-6, with TRBD1 matching over 8 bases. Germline CDR1 is SGHDN and CDR2 is FVKESK. The trim removed 1 base at V and 2 bases at J, leaving 4 bases unmatched. The CDR3 has 17 residues. Here the CDR3 DNA reads TGTGCCAGCAGCCAAGTGTTCAGGGGGCCTGGGGCCAACGTCCTGACTTTC. Protein product: CASSQVFRGPGANVLTF.

This clonotype was seen only a few times. The CDR3 bases are TGTGCCACCACCGAGCGGAGCTCCTACGAGCAGTACTTC. The encoded protein is CATTERSSYEQYF. This chain connects TRBV15 to TRBJ2-7; possible D gene TRBD2, 5 bases. Germline CDR1 LNHNV, CDR2 YYDKDF (reference sequence). The CDR3 runs 13 residues. V shed 7 bases and J shed 0 bases, with 10 bases lying between them.

This clonotype was picked up a small number of times. V and J are TRBV20-1 and TRBJ1-5; D unclear. This CDR3 contains 13 residues. Trimming removed 3 bases at V and 9 bases at J, with 15 bases between. Germline-derived CDR1 and CDR2 are DFQATT and SNEGSKA (reference sequence). The CDR3 spells CSASDRSWGPQHF. CDR3 in DNA: TGCAGTGCTAGCGACCGGAGCTGGGGGCCCCAGCATTTT.

This clonotype was picked up many times. The genes are TRBV25-1 and TRBJ2-1; a possible D gene is TRBD2 (7 bases). The CDR3 sequence is 16 residues long. Trimming took 2 bases from V and 2 from J, leaving 13 bases between them. The V gene's germline CDR1 is MGHDK and CDR2 SYGVNS. In nucleotides, the CDR3 is TGTGCCAGCAGTGAACGGGCGGGGGCTCCCTACAATGAGCAGTTCTTC. It translates to CASSERAGAPYNEQFF.

This clonotype occurred many times. This chain connects TRBV6-1 to TRBJ2-1; maybe TRBD1 (6 bases). The CDR3 consists of 16 residues. The germline CDR1 and CDR2 sequences are MNHNS and SASEGT. The V end lost 5 bases, the J end lost 5 bases, and 19 bases lay between the germline ends. As DNA, the CDR3 is TGTGCCAGCAGTAAAACCAGGGGATTCATAAACAATGAGCAGTTCTTC. Protein product: CASSKTRGFINNEQFF.

This clonotype was found a few times. This chain links TRBV7-3 with TRBJ2-7, with a possible D match to TRBD2 (5 bases). V was shortened by 4 bases and J by 2 bases, with 21 bases between the two germline ends. CDR1 is SGHTA, CDR2 FQGTGA, per germline. The CDR3 covers 17 residues. CDR3 sequence (DNA): TGTGCCAGCAGCTCTCTTCTTGAGGGTGGGTGCGCCTACGAGCAGTACTTC. This codes for CASSSLLEGGCAYEQYF.

This clonotype was recorded at least ten times. J is TRBJ2-1 and V is TRBV11-2; TRBD1 or TRBD2 may be the D gene (5 bases each). The ends were cut back, 3 bases at V and 5 bases at J, with 11 bases in the middle. Per the germline V gene, CDR1 is SGHAT and CDR2 is FQNNGV. The CDR3 covers 14 residues. In DNA, the CDR3 is TGTGCCAGCAGCTTGTCCGGGACCGACAATGAGCAGTTCTTC. It yields the protein CASSLSGTDNEQFF.

The sample holds a few counts of this clonotype. This chain joins TRBV6-1 and TRBJ1-1; D is unclear. Looked up from germline, CDR1 is MNHNS and CDR2 is SASEGT. This CDR3 contains 14 residues. The ends were cut back, 6 bases at V and 3 bases at J, with 14 bases in the middle. This CDR3 reads CASSLLDGDTEAFF. CDR3 DNA: TGTGCCAGCAGCCTCCTGGACGGTGACACTGAAGCTTTCTTT.